This T cell receptor beta chain was recorded in a study of blood T cell repertoires in COVID-19. Study background: The samples span acute and convalescent COVID-19 from the United States, Italy and Spain.

This CDR3 spans 14 amino acids. Trimming cost V 3 bases and J 4 bases, with 12 bases left between them. Germline CDR1 reads SNHLY; CDR2 reads FYNNEI. Method: immunoSEQ multiplex PCR; TCRdb's copy keeps in-frame clones and lacks some. The repertoire consists of about 220,000 clones, with approximately 80% occurring once and the leading ten covering 9.5% to 15%. Sequencing was done on a sample of peripheral blood. The sequence came from a human donor in a cohort sampled during active COVID-19. The chain couples TRBV2 to TRBJ1-2; weak D call: TRBD1 (5 bases). The CDR3 sequence: CASSDIQGGYGYTF. The CDR3 nucleotides read TGTGCCAGCAGTGATATCCAGGGCGGCTATGGCTACACCTTC.